One sample yielded the 23 T cell receptor beta chains listed below, sequenced in a study of lymphopenia after photon versus proton radiotherapy. Measured with immunoSEQ multiplex PCR; TCRdb has only the in-frame clones, and not every one. There are about 27,000 clones in the sample; around 90% occur only once, and roughly 19% lies in the top ten. Source: peripheral blood, taken from a patient treated with photon-based radiotherapy. Every receptor here comes from a man aged 50 or older with gastric cancer.

The chain combines TRBV6-1 with TRBJ2-7; TRBD2 is a possible D gene (6 bases). Trimming shortened V by 0 bases and J by 5 bases, and 11 bases separated the two germline ends. Germline V gives CDR1 MNHNS, CDR2 SASEGT. The CDR3 is 14 residues long. The CDR3 nucleotides are TGTGCCAGCAGTGAAGCAGGAGGGTCCCACGAGCAGTACGTC. Protein: CASSEAGGSHEQYV.

The chain joins TRBV10-3 to TRBJ1-1; D is perhaps TRBD1 (6 bases). CDR3 size: 14 residues. Trimming cost V 4 bases and J 6 bases, with 15 bases left between them. CDR1 is ENHRY and CDR2 is SYGVKD in the germline V gene. As DNA, the CDR3 is TGTGCCATCAGTGGAACGCCGGGACATCCTGAAGCTTTCTTT. Translated: CAISGTPGHPEAFF.

The rearrangement links TRBV9 to TRBJ2-5, with 8 bases identical to TRBD1. The CDR3 is 13 amino acids. The trim removed 0 bases at V and 5 bases at J, leaving 0 bases unmatched. Germline CDR1 reads SGDLS; CDR2 reads YYNGEE. CDR3 sequence: CASSVAGGETQYF. CDR3 coding DNA: TGTGCCAGCAGCGTAGCAGGGGGCGAGACCCAGTACTTC.

This chain links TRBV27 with TRBJ2-3; TRBD1 or TRBD2 may be the D gene (6 bases each). V was shortened by 7 bases and J by 1 base, with 24 bases between the two germline ends. CDR1 and CDR2 (germline): MNHEY, SMNVEV (reference sequence). The CDR3 is 18 amino acids. The CDR3 nucleotides are TGTGCCAGCAAACCCCTAGGGGGGCGACAAAGGGGCACAGATACGCAGTATTTT. Protein: CASKPLGGRQRGTDTQYF.

This chain connects TRBV19 to TRBJ1-5; D is ambiguous. Germline CDR1 and CDR2: LNHDA and SQIVND (reference sequence). V shed 6 bases and J shed 0 bases, with 9 bases lying between them. This CDR3 contains 14 residues. The CDR3 DNA follows: TGTGCCAGTAGAAAACAGAGTAGCAATCAGCCCCAGCATTTT. Its protein is CASRKQSSNQPQHF.

The chain has TRBV6-1 and TRBJ1-3, with D unclear. CDR1 MNHNS and CDR2 SASEGT come from the germline V gene. The V end was cut by 2 bases, the J end by 4 bases, with 12 bases between. This CDR3 has 15 residues. CDR3 sequence (DNA): TGTGCCAGCAGTGAAAGGGCAGTTGCAGGAAACACCATATATTTT. The encoded protein is CASSERAVAGNTIYF.

V is TRBV6-4 and J is TRBJ2-3; TRBD2 aligns across 8 bases. The germline V gene encodes CDR1 MRHNA and CDR2 SNTAGT. V shed 4 bases, J shed 3 bases, and the junction held 9 bases outside the gene matches. This CDR3 has 16 amino acids. CDR3 nucleotide sequence: TGTGCCAGCAGTGGGGGCTTCGGCGGGGGGACAGATACGCAGTATTTT. Translating it yields CASSGGFGGGTDTQYF.

The V call is TRBV7-2, the J call TRBJ2-1; unclear D gene. The germline V gene has CDR1 SGHTA and CDR2 FQGNSA. CDR3 length equals 14 residues. The V end lost 5 bases, the J end lost 6 bases, and 14 bases lay between the germline ends. CDR3 coding DNA: TGTGCCAGCAGCCCGTCGGTGGAGCGCAATGAGCAGTTCTTC. Translating it yields CASSPSVERNEQFF.

The gene calls are TRBV6-6 and TRBJ1-5, with D possibly being TRBD1 (5 bases). CDR3 length: 15 residues. From germline, CDR1 is MNHNY and CDR2 SVGAGI (reference sequence). Trimming took 0 bases from V and 8 from J, leaving 14 bases between them. The CDR3 DNA reads as TGTGCCAGCAGTTACTCTGGGGGGACCGTAAAGCCCCAGCATTTT. Translating it yields CASSYSGGTVKPQHF.

This chain links TRBV5-5 with TRBJ1-4; possible D gene TRBD1, 5 bases. V was pared by 2 bases and J by 4 bases, with 6 bases between. This CDR3 region has 13 residues. Germline V lookup: CDR1 SGHKS, CDR2 YYEKEE (reference sequence). CDR3 nucleotides: TGTGCCAGCAGCTTAGGGGTTAATGAAAAACTGTTTTTT. It yields the protein CASSLGVNEKLFF.

The chain is built from TRBV19 and TRBJ2-2; the match to TRBD2 covers 10 bases. Germline V gene lookup returns CDR1 LNHDA and CDR2 SQIVND (reference sequence). V lost 7 bases and J lost 7; bases outside the gene matches: 15. The CDR3 totals 17 residues. The CDR3 region is CASTPTGLAIRYGELFF. The CDR3 coding sequence is TGTGCCAGTACCCCTACGGGACTAGCGATACGATACGGGGAGCTGTTTTTT.

V usage is TRBV9 and J usage is TRBJ1-1, with D possibly TRBD1 on 5 matching bases. Germline CDR1 is SGDLS and CDR2 is YYNGEE. Trimming stripped 0 bases from V and 5 bases from J, with 20 bases between. The CDR3 covers 17 residues. The CDR3 coding sequence is TGTGCCAGCAGCGTAGGAGGATTGGGCAGGGTAGGAACTGAAGCTTTCTTT. The encoded protein is CASSVGGLGRVGTEAFF.

This clone was recorded a few times. The V and J genes are TRBV5-1 and TRBJ1-2, with no clear D. The CDR3 loop spans 14 amino acids. V was trimmed by 4 bases and J by 5 bases, leaving 15 bases between them. Germline V gene sequence: CDR1 SGHRS, CDR2 YFSETQ. This CDR3 is CASSNEAEGYGYTF. CDR3 coding DNA: TGCGCCAGCAGCAACGAGGCAGAGGGTTATGGCTACACCTTC.

On this clone itself: As the CDR3 is not closed by the conserved phenylalanine or tryptophan, this likely results from a read error. The limits of the CDR3 on the DNA are not certain, so only TCRdb's listed CDR3 is given. This sequence joins TRBV10-1 and TRBJ1-1. The CDR3 is 10 residues long, ends included. Germline V gives CDR1 WNHNN, CDR2 SYGVQD (reference sequence). The CDR3: CASSESRDGG.

The chain uses TRBV6-5 and TRBJ1-3; no clear D gene. The CDR3 length is 16 residues. Trimming removed 0 bases from V and 3 bases from J, with 12 bases in between. In germline, CDR1 is MNHEY, CDR2 SVGAGI. This CDR3 is CASSYSTPSVGNTIYF. In DNA, the CDR3 is TGTGCCAGCAGTTACTCGACACCCAGCGTTGGAAACACCATATATTTT.

This rearrangement joins TRBV6-5 to TRBJ2-3; 7 bases are shared with TRBD1. Losses at the gene ends were 6 bases for V and 1 base for J; bases not matched to a gene: 7. This CDR3 spans 15 amino acids. Germline CDR1 is MNHEY and CDR2 is SVGAGI. The CDR3 sequence: CASSLRQGGTDTQYF. CDR3 nucleotide sequence: TGTGCCAGCAGCCTTCGACAGGGCGGCACAGATACGCAGTATTTT.

This CDR3 reads CASSYRGAVYNEQFF. The CDR3 bases are TGTGCCAGCAGCTACCGGGGGGCTGTTTACAATGAGCAGTTCTTC. This sequence joins TRBV11-2 and TRBJ2-1, with a possible D match to TRBD2 (7 bases). Trimming took off 4 bases at V and 4 bases at J, with 14 bases between the two ends. Per germline, CDR1 SGHAT and CDR2 FQNNGV. The CDR3 is made up of 15 amino acids.

V is TRBV25-1 and J is TRBJ1-5; D unresolved. In germline, CDR1 is MGHDK, CDR2 SYGVNS. Trimming took 6 bases from V and 2 from J, leaving 8 bases between them. This CDR3 is 13 amino acids long. CDR3 residues: CASRPGGNQPQHF. The CDR3 DNA sequence: TGTGCCAGCAGACCCGGGGGCAATCAGCCCCAGCATTTT.

The chain uses TRBV7-8 and TRBJ2-7; TRBD1 might be the D (5 bases). CDR1 and CDR2 (germline): SGHVS, FQNEAQ. V lost 4 bases, J lost 1 base, and 8 bases lay in between. The CDR3 is 13 amino acids. The CDR3 nucleotides read TGTGCCAGCAGCTCGGACATTTCCTACGAGCAGTACGTC. Its translation: CASSSDISYEQYV.

The rearrangement uses TRBV6-1 and TRBJ1-5; D is possibly TRBD1 (5 bases). The germline gives CDR1 MNHNS, CDR2 SASEGT. The V end was cut by 4 bases, the J end by 0 bases, with 22 bases between. CDR3 length equals 19 residues. The CDR3 loop reads CASSARGGGLEGSNQPQHF. As DNA, the CDR3 is TGTGCCAGCAGTGCAAGAGGTGGGGGGTTAGAGGGTAGCAATCAGCCCCAGCATTTT.

The chain carries TRBV9 and TRBJ2-7; D possibly corresponds to TRBD2 (5 bases). In germline, CDR1 is SGDLS, CDR2 YYNGEE. This CDR3 comprises 13 residues. V lost 6 bases to trimming and J lost 2 bases, with 12 bases between them. CDR3 protein: CASTPRETYEQYV. The CDR3 DNA sequence: TGTGCCAGCACCCCCCGGGAAACCTACGAGCAGTACGTC.

The chain is built from TRBV6-6 and TRBJ2-2; TRBD2 agrees at 10 bases. The J segment lost 0 bases and the V segment lost 6 bases, leaving 4 bases of the junction unmatched. The CDR3 runs 16 residues. CDR1 is MNHNY and CDR2 is SVGAGI in the germline V gene (reference sequence). The CDR3 coding sequence is TGTGCCAGCAGCCCCCTAGCGGGGGCGAACACCGGGGAGCTGTTTTTT. This encodes CASSPLAGANTGELFF.

The chain carries TRBV11-2 and TRBJ1-1; D uncertain. V lost 5 bases, J lost 5 bases, and 18 bases lay in between. Germline lookup yields CDR1 SGHAT and CDR2 FQNNGV. This CDR3 is 15 amino acids long. The CDR3 here is CASSPSRARVTEAFF. In nucleotides, the CDR3 is TGTGCCAGCAGCCCTTCTAGGGCGCGGGTAACTGAAGCTTTCTTT.